Below, 12 T cell receptor beta chains from the same sample are listed, as sequenced in a study of CD8+CD57+ T cells in acquired aplastic anemia. Using genomic DNA as the template, TCR beta VDJ and CDR3 profiling was carried out. TCRdb passed the reads through MiXCR, listing each CDR3 protein once. The sample has hundreds of thousands of distinct CDR3 sequences, 56% seen once; the top ten hold approximately 1.3%. Selection for sequencing was limited to patients who had shown CD8+CD57+ cell expansion by flow cytometry. Sample: sorted CD4+, CD8+, or CD8+CD57+ T cells (not recorded which) from PBMCs. These receptors originate from a human donor with aplastic anemia.

The CDR3 sequence is CASSGGLNTIYF. CDR3 DNA sequence: TGTGCCAGCAGCGGGGGGCTAAACACCATATATTTT. The genes are TRBV9 and TRBJ1-3; weak D call: TRBD1 (6 bases). V lost 3 bases, J lost 6 bases, and 7 bases lay in between. The germline V gene encodes CDR1 SGDLS and CDR2 YYNGEE. The CDR3 has 12 residues. The entire variable domain, with the rest obtained from reference TRBV9 and TRBJ1-3, is as follows: DSGVTQTPKHLITATGQRVTLRCSPRSGDLSVYWYQQSLDQGLQFLIQYYNGEERAKGNILERFSAQQFPDLHSELNLSSLELGDSALYFCASSGGLNTIYFGEGSWLTVV.

The chain carries TRBV2 and TRBJ1-5; D is perhaps TRBD1 (5 bases). This CDR3 region has 13 residues. V gave up 7 bases and J gave up 5 bases, with 12 bases separating them. Germline CDR1 is SNHLY and CDR2 is FYNNEI. This chain's CDR3 is CASNRMGDQPQHF. The CDR3 DNA reads as TGTGCCAGCAATAGGATGGGGGATCAGCCCCAGCATTTT.

The chain couples TRBV7-9 to TRBJ2-2; D possibly corresponds to TRBD1 (5 bases). Germline V gene lookup returns CDR1 SEHNR and CDR2 FQNEAQ (reference sequence). This CDR3 spans 15 amino acids. Trimming took 0 bases from V and 11 from J, leaving 16 bases between them. The CDR3: CASSLAGARLDELFF. The CDR3 coding sequence is TGTGCCAGCAGCTTAGCAGGGGCCAGGTTGGATGAGCTGTTTTTT.

The chain joins TRBV7-9 to TRBJ1-5, with TRBD1 as a possible D gene (6 bases). The CDR3 loop spans 16 amino acids. Trimming shortened V by 1 base and J by 4 bases, and 14 bases separated the two germline ends. CDR1 is SEHNR and CDR2 is FQNEAQ in the germline V gene (reference sequence). The CDR3 protein is CASSLGRGGRNQPQHF. The CDR3 coding sequence is TGTGCCAGCAGCTTAGGAAGGGGGGGGAGAAATCAGCCCCAGCATTTT.

This clonotype was detected many times. The gene calls are TRBV7-8 and TRBJ1-5; D possibly corresponds to TRBD1 (5 bases). CDR1 SGHVS and CDR2 FQNEAQ come from the germline V gene. Trimming left V 4 bases short and J 0 bases short, with 13 bases between. CDR3 length equals 16 residues. CDR3 in amino acids: CASSSDQGSSNQPQHF. The DNA for the CDR3 is TGTGCCAGCAGCTCCGACCAGGGTTCTAGCAATCAGCCCCAGCATTTT.

The chain couples TRBV12-3 or TRBV12-4 to TRBJ2-7, with 8 bases lining up with TRBD2. The CDR3 is 14 amino acids. V was clipped by 3 bases and J by 4 bases; unmatched bases: 5. The CDR3: CASSFSGSGYEQYF. CDR3 in DNA: TGTGCCAGCAGTTTCAGCGGGAGCGGGTACGAGCAGTACTTC.

V and J are TRBV7-4 and TRBJ2-7; TRBD1 agrees at 7 bases. This CDR3 has 13 amino acids. V was pared by 5 bases and J by 5 bases, with 6 bases of the junction left unmatched. Germline V gene lookup returns CDR1 SGHVT and CDR2 SQSDAQ. CDR3 bases: TGTGCCAGCAGCCTTACAGGGGACAACGAGCAGTACTTC. Translating gives CASSLTGDNEQYF.

J is TRBJ1-1 and V is TRBV12-3 or TRBV12-4; TRBD1 is a possible D gene (5 bases). The CDR3 loop spans 14 amino acids. The germline V and J ends were trimmed by 5 bases and 7 bases, with 17 bases remaining between them. CDR3 loop: CASSVSADSREAFF. The CDR3 DNA sequence: TGTGCCAGCAGTGTATCGGCCGACAGCCGTGAAGCTTTCTTT.

This chain joins TRBV15 and TRBJ2-2; a possible D gene is TRBD2 (5 bases). Germline-derived CDR1 and CDR2 are LNHNV and YYDKDF (reference sequence). Trimming left V 9 bases short and J 1 base short, with 9 bases between. The CDR3 is 13 residues long. The CDR3 nucleotides read TGTGCCACAGGACTCCTGAACACCGGGGAGCTGTTTTTT. Translating it yields CATGLLNTGELFF.

There are a few counts of this clonotype. V and J are TRBV5-1 and TRBJ2-7, with unresolved D. The germline V gene has CDR1 SGHRS and CDR2 YFSETQ. Trimming removed 4 bases from V and 2 bases from J, with 16 bases in between. The CDR3 consists of 15 residues. This CDR3 reads CASSPTAIVAYEQYF. The DNA for the CDR3 is TGCGCCAGCAGCCCAACCGCAATAGTGGCCTACGAGCAGTACTTC.

The genes are TRBV27 and TRBJ1-4; tentative D call: TRBD1 (5 bases). Germline CDR1 reads MNHEY; CDR2 reads SMNVEV (reference sequence). The V end lost 5 bases, the J end lost 7 bases, and 11 bases lay between the germline ends. The CDR3 runs to 13 residues. As DNA, the CDR3 is TGTGCCAGCAGTGCCCCCGGGGGTGAAAAACTGTTTTTT. Amino acid sequence: CASSAPGGEKLFF.

This clonotype has a handful of counts. The V call is TRBV20-1, the J call TRBJ1-5; no clear D gene. Trimming stripped 3 bases from V and 9 bases from J, with 9 bases between. Germline V gene data show CDR1 as DFQATT and CDR2 as SNEGSKA (reference sequence). The CDR3 is 11 amino acids. CDR3 loop: CSARLIRPQHF. CDR3 sequence (DNA): TGCAGTGCTAGGCTCATCCGGCCCCAGCATTTT.